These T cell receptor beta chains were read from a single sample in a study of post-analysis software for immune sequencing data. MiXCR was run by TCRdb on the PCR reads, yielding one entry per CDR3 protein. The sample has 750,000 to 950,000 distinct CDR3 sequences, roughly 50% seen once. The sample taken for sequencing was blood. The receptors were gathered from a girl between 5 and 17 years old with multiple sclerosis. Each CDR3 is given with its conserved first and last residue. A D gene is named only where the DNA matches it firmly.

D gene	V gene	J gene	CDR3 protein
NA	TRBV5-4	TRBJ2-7	CASSLFYDLGRSSYEQYF
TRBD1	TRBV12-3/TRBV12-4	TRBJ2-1	CASMTSGQGLNEQFF
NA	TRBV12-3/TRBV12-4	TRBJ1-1	CASSFREDTEAFF
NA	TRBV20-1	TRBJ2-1	CSAREESAYNEQFF
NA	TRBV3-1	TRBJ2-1	CASSQQGSYNEQFF
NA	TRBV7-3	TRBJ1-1	CASSSPESTEAFF
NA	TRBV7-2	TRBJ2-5	CASSSLGGGSETQYF
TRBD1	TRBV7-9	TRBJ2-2	CASSPRPGQRTGELFF
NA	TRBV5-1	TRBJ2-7	CASSVDSPHEQYF
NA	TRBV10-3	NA	CAISDTIDEQYF
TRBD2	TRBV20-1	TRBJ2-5	CSGDPGLAGRGAQYF
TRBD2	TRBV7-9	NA	CASSAREGLAFYEQYF
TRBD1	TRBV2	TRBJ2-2	CASSDLYGQGPQPGELFF
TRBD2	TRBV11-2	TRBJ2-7	CASSVIAGGPYEQYF
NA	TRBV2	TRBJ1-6	CASSEAGTPNSPLHF
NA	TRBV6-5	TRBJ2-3	CASSLGPAGLTQYF
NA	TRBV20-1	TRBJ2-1	CSARPSLFPNEQFF
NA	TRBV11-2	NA	CASSRNPDSFTYEQYF
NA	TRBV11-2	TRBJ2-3	CASRGRAGTDTQYF
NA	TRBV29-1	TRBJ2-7	CSVERDGEQYF
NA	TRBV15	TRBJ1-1	CATSEALNTEAFF
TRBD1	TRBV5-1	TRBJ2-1	CASSSGTGGSSYNEQFF
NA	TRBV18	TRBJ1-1	CASSPISRSGHTEAFF
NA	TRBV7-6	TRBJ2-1	CASSGMEGASYNEQFF
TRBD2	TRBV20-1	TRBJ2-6	CSAGQGTTGANVLTF
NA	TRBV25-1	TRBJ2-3	CASSDPSPGTSPYF
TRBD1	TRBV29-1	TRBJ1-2	CSGGQGAQKYGYTF